The rows below give T cell receptor beta chains drawn from one sample of a study of T and B cells in COVID-19 patients. TCRdb processed the multiplex PCR reads anew with MiXCR; each CDR3 protein has one entry. The table records fewer than 15,000 distinct CDR3 sequences, 29% of them present only once. Material: blood. The receptors originated from a human donor who had recovered from COVID-19. Both conserved end residues are part of each CDR3. The D gene is left open where the match is weak. Clone size is given for some rows only: seen once, a few or many times, or a class if the clone is expanded.

CDR3: CSVALSADTQYF
DNA: TGCAGCGTAGCACTATCGGCAGATACGCAGTATTTT
J: TRBJ2-3
D: .
size: medium-sized
V: TRBV29-1

CDR3: CASSDIRELYEQYF
DNA: TGTGCCAGCAGTGATATCAGAGAACTCTACGAGCAGTACTTC
J: TRBJ2-7
D: .
size: .
V: TRBV6-2/TRBV6-3

CDR3: CASSYDMLLYGYTF
DNA: TGTGCCAGCAGTTACGACATGCTCCTCTATGGCTACACCTTC
J: TRBJ1-2
D: .
size: few
V: TRBV6-6

CDR3: CASSYSRGGLPDTQYF
DNA: TGTGCCAGCAGTTACTCTCGCGGGGGACTGCCAGATACGCAGTATTTT
J: TRBJ2-3
D: TRBD2
size: few
V: TRBV6-2/TRBV6-3

CDR3: CSVVGQSSYEQYF
DNA: TGCAGCGTTGTGGGACAGAGCTCCTACGAGCAGTACTTC
J: TRBJ2-7
D: TRBD1
size: medium-sized
V: TRBV29-1

CDR3: CASSPFSREQFF
DNA: TGTGCCAGCAGCCCATTCAGCCGGGAGCAGTTCTTC
J: TRBJ2-1
D: .
size: many
V: TRBV7-2

CDR3: CASSFEWVNEQFF
DNA: TGTGCCAGCAGCTTTGAATGGGTCAATGAGCAGTTCTTC
J: TRBJ2-1
D: .
size: few
V: TRBV6-1

CDR3: CASSPSLSRNNYGYTF
DNA: TGTGCCAGCTCACCTAGTCTTAGCAGGAATAACTATGGCTACACCTTC
J: TRBJ1-2
D: .
size: once
V: TRBV18

CDR3: CASTQNGLFPGLAQFF
DNA: TGTGCCAGCACTCAAAACGGCCTATTCCCGGGACTAGCGCAGTTCTTC
J: TRBJ2-1
D: TRBD2
size: few
V: TRBV6-2/TRBV6-3

CDR3: CASRAGTGKSKLFF
DNA: TGTGCCAGCAGGGCCGGGACAGGGAAGTCAAAACTGTTTTTT
J: TRBJ1-4
D: TRBD1
size: many
V: TRBV27

CDR3: CASSYARGRYNTEAFF
DNA: TGTGCCAGCAGTTACGCCAGGGGGAGGTACAACACTGAAGCTTTCTTT
J: TRBJ1-1
D: TRBD1
size: .
V: TRBV6-2/TRBV6-3

CDR3: CASTNPRDGTYEQYF
DNA: TGTGCCAGTACTAACCCCCGGGACGGCACCTACGAGCAGTACTTC
J: TRBJ2-7
D: .
size: medium-sized
V: TRBV19

CDR3: CASSTTWTPPMGNQPQHF
DNA: TGTGCCAGCAGTACGACTTGGACTCCCCCCATGGGCAATCAGCCCCAGCATTTT
J: TRBJ1-5
D: .
size: few
V: TRBV27

CDR3: CASSYRTSGRGGETQYF
DNA: TGTGCCAGCAGTTATCGGACTAGCGGGAGAGGAGGAGAGACCCAGTACTTC
J: TRBJ2-5
D: TRBD2
size: few
V: TRBV6-2/TRBV6-3

CDR3: CASSTSTGAGELFF
DNA: TGTGCCAGCAGTACATCGACAGGGGCCGGGGAGCTGTTTTTT
J: TRBJ2-2
D: TRBD1
size: medium-sized
V: TRBV27

CDR3: CASSAQGGQPQHF
DNA: TGTGCCAGTAGTGCACAGGGAGGGCAGCCCCAGCATTTT
J: TRBJ1-5
D: .
size: medium-sized
V: TRBV19

CDR3: CASSLYRVANEKLFF
DNA: TGTGCCAGCAGCTTGTACAGGGTGGCTAATGAAAAACTGTTTTTT
J: TRBJ1-4
D: .
size: .
V: TRBV5-6

CDR3: CASRTRGPLYGYTF
DNA: TGTGCCAGCAGAACTAGGGGGCCTCTCTATGGCTACACCTTC
J: TRBJ1-2
D: TRBD1
size: few
V: TRBV6-5

CDR3: CAWSVRVSGANVLTF
DNA: TGTGCCTGGAGTGTACGAGTCTCTGGGGCCAACGTCCTGACTTTC
J: TRBJ2-6
D: .
size: many
V: TRBV30

CDR3: CASARDVAARETQYF
DNA: TGTGCCAGCGCGAGGGACGTAGCCGCCCGCGAGACCCAGTACTTC
J: TRBJ2-5
D: .
size: many
V: TRBV6-2/TRBV6-3

CDR3: CASSPGGGTEAFF
DNA: TGTGCCAGTAGTCCGGGCGGGGGAACTGAAGCTTTCTTT
J: TRBJ1-1
D: .
size: few
V: TRBV19

CDR3: CASDRGYSNQPQHF
DNA: TGTGCCAGTGACAGGGGGTATAGCAATCAGCCCCAGCATTTT
J: TRBJ1-5
D: TRBD1
size: many
V: TRBV19

CDR3: CAWGLGGEPQHF
DNA: TGTGCCTGGGGGTTAGGGGGGGAGCCCCAGCATTTT
J: TRBJ1-5
D: .
size: .
V: TRBV30

CDR3: CASSEATGMYYGYTF
DNA: TGTGCCAGCAGTGAAGCGACAGGGATGTATTATGGCTACACCTTC
J: TRBJ1-2
D: TRBD1
size: few
V: TRBV6-1

CDR3: CASSYSASHLPNTGELFF
DNA: TGTGCCAGCAGTTATTCCGCCTCCCATTTGCCTAACACCGGGGAGCTGTTTTTT
J: TRBJ2-2
D: .
size: many
V: TRBV12-3/TRBV12-4

CDR3: CASSLDRGSRNQPQHF
DNA: TGTGCCAGCTCTCTGGACAGGGGGAGCCGGAATCAGCCCCAGCATTTT
J: TRBJ1-5
D: TRBD1
size: few
V: TRBV18

CDR3: CASSYSGGQGFHEQFF
DNA: TGTGCCAGCAGTTACTCCGGAGGACAGGGGTTTCATGAGCAGTTCTTC
J: TRBJ2-1
D: TRBD1
size: many
V: TRBV6-5

CDR3: CASSYVGPGTGELFF
DNA: TGTGCCAGCAGTTACGTAGGGCCTGGGACCGGGGAGCTGTTTTTT
J: TRBJ2-2
D: .
size: medium-sized
V: TRBV6-5

CDR3: CASSQDGTAYGYTF
DNA: TGCGCCAGCAGCCAAGATGGGACTGCCTATGGCTACACCTTC
J: TRBJ1-2
D: .
size: .
V: TRBV4-1

CDR3: CASSPTLAAPTDTQYF
DNA: TGTGCCAGCTCACCAACACTAGCGGCCCCCACAGATACGCAGTATTTT
J: TRBJ2-3
D: TRBD2
size: few
V: TRBV18

CDR3: CASRTGLSNQPQHF
DNA: TGTGCCAGCAGGACAGGGTTAAGCAATCAGCCCCAGCATTTT
J: TRBJ1-5
D: TRBD1
size: .
V: TRBV6-6

CDR3: CASSDGTGGLSSYNSPLHF
DNA: TGTGCCAGCAGTGACGGGACAGGGGGCCTAAGCTCCTATAATTCACCCCTCCACTTT
J: TRBJ1-6
D: TRBD1
size: few
V: TRBV6-5

CDR3: CASSPGLAASYEQYF
DNA: TGTGCCAGCAGTCCCGGACTAGCGGCCTCCTACGAGCAGTACTTC
J: TRBJ2-7
D: TRBD2
size: medium-sized
V: TRBV27

CDR3: CASSYGQGDHGYTF
DNA: TGTGCCAGCAGTTACGGACAGGGCGATCATGGCTACACCTTC
J: TRBJ1-2
D: TRBD1
size: many
V: TRBV6-5

CDR3: CASSPRGPRETQYF
DNA: TGTGCCAGCAGCCCCCGGGGGCCCCGGGAGACCCAGTACTTC
J: TRBJ2-5
D: .
size: .
V: TRBV7-2

CDR3: CASSLSTYEQYF
DNA: TGTGCCAGCAGCTTATCGACCTACGAGCAGTACTTC
J: TRBJ2-7
D: .
size: .
V: TRBV5-6

CDR3: CASSSPQPSTDTQYF
DNA: TGTGCCAGCAGTTCCCCTCAGCCCAGCACAGATACGCAGTATTTT
J: TRBJ2-3
D: .
size: few
V: TRBV6-2/TRBV6-3

CDR3: CAWSVGQGVDGYTF
DNA: TGTGCCTGGAGTGTAGGGCAGGGCGTGGATGGCTACACCTTC
J: TRBJ1-2
D: .
size: few
V: TRBV30

CDR3: CATSAWAGGAYEQYF
DNA: TGTGCCACCAGTGCCTGGGCAGGGGGCGCTTACGAGCAGTACTTC
J: TRBJ2-7
D: TRBD1
size: few
V: TRBV24-1

CDR3: CASSVTGTGGREGNEQFF
DNA: TGTGCCAGTAGTGTTACCGGGACAGGGGGCAGGGAGGGCAATGAGCAGTTCTTC
J: TRBJ2-1
D: TRBD1
size: .
V: TRBV19

CDR3: CATSRETGVRTDTQYF
DNA: TGTGCCACCAGCAGAGAGACAGGGGTTCGAACAGATACGCAGTATTTT
J: TRBJ2-3
D: TRBD1
size: medium-sized
V: TRBV15

CDR3: CATSEAGTGGKNEQYF
DNA: TGTGCCACCAGTGAAGCCGGGACAGGGGGTAAAAACGAGCAGTACTTC
J: TRBJ2-7
D: TRBD1
size: .
V: TRBV24-1

CDR3: CASQAGTGYWYEQFF
DNA: TGTGCCTCTCAAGCCGGGACAGGGTATTGGTATGAGCAGTTCTTC
J: TRBJ2-1
D: TRBD1
size: medium-sized
V: TRBV19

CDR3: CASSSWTGVSRNEQFF
DNA: TGCGCCAGCAGCTCTTGGACAGGGGTCTCTAGGAATGAGCAGTTCTTC
J: TRBJ2-1
D: TRBD1
size: .
V: TRBV5-1

CDR3: CASKESEGSTEAFF
DNA: TGCGCCAGCAAGGAGTCGGAGGGGAGTACTGAAGCTTTCTTT
J: TRBJ1-1
D: .
size: .
V: TRBV5-1

CDR3: CASSNSGGIYNEQFF
DNA: TGTGCCAGCAGCAACTCAGGAGGGATCTACAATGAGCAGTTCTTC
J: TRBJ2-1
D: .
size: .
V: TRBV6-2/TRBV6-3

CDR3: CASSLKQGNSPLHF
DNA: TGTGCCAGCAGCTTGAAACAGGGGAATTCACCCCTCCACTTT
J: TRBJ1-6
D: TRBD1
size: few
V: TRBV5-5

CDR3: CASSWDEAREQYF
DNA: TGTGCCAGCAGTTGGGATGAGGCAAGGGAGCAGTACTTC
J: TRBJ2-7
D: .
size: medium-sized
V: TRBV6-6

CDR3: CASSSKKGQVRETQYF
DNA: TGTGCCAGCAGCTCCAAAAAAGGACAGGTTCGAGAGACCCAGTACTTC
J: TRBJ2-5
D: TRBD1
size: .
V: TRBV7-2

CDR3: CASSTPGQSDTQYF
DNA: TGTGCCAGTAGTACCCCGGGACAGTCAGATACGCAGTATTTT
J: TRBJ2-3
D: TRBD1
size: once
V: TRBV19

CDR3: CASIRFSGDRATGELFF
DNA: TGTGCCAGCATCCGATTTAGTGGGGACAGGGCCACCGGGGAGCTGTTTTTT
J: TRBJ2-2
D: TRBD1
size: medium-sized
V: TRBV27

CDR3: CASSLSIGRVNYGYTF
DNA: TGTGCCAGCAGTTTATCTATAGGACGGGTTAACTATGGCTACACCTTC
J: TRBJ1-2
D: .
size: few
V: TRBV27

CDR3: CASSPPSGELFF
DNA: TGTGCCAGCAGCCCCCCTTCTGGGGAGCTGTTTTTT
J: TRBJ2-2
D: .
size: .
V: TRBV9

CDR3: CASSRTGAGANVLTF
DNA: TGTGCCAGCTCACGAACAGGGGCTGGGGCCAACGTCCTGACTTTC
J: TRBJ2-6
D: TRBD1
size: .
V: TRBV18

CDR3: CASRRTYEQYF
DNA: TGTGCCAGCAGGCGGACCTACGAGCAGTACTTC
J: TRBJ2-7
D: .
size: few
V: TRBV6-2/TRBV6-3

CDR3: CASSLSQISPLHF
DNA: TGTGCCAGCAGTTTATCGCAGATTTCACCCCTCCACTTT
J: TRBJ1-6
D: .
size: .
V: TRBV28

CDR3: CASSSIEETVNTGELFF
DNA: TGTGCCAGCAGCTCGATAGAGGAGACAGTGAACACCGGGGAGCTGTTTTTT
J: TRBJ2-2
D: .
size: many
V: TRBV6-2/TRBV6-3

CDR3: CASSTGGGDEKLFF
DNA: TGTGCCAGCAGTACAGGGGGAGGTGATGAAAAACTGTTTTTT
J: TRBJ1-4
D: TRBD1
size: many
V: TRBV12-3/TRBV12-4

CDR3: CASSGGRGAYNEQFF
DNA: TGTGCCAGCAGTGGGGGACGAGGAGCCTACAATGAGCAGTTCTTC
J: TRBJ2-1
D: .
size: medium-sized
V: TRBV12-3/TRBV12-4